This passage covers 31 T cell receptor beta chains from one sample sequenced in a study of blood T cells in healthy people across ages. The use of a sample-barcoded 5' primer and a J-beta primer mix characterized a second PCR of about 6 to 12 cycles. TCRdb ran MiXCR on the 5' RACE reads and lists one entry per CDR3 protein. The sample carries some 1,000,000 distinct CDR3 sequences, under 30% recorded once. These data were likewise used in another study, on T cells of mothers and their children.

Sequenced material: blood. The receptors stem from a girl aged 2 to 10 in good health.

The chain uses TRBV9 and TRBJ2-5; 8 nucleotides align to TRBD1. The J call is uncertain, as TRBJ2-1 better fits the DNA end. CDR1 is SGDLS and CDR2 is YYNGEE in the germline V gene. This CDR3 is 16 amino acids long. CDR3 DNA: TGTGCCAGCAGCGTGAGCGGACAGGGCGTTGCTTCGGAGCAGTTCTTC. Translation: CASSVSGQGVASEQFF.

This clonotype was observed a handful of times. CDR3 amino acids: CASSESGLAGGLFANTGELFF. CDR3 DNA: TGTGCCAGCAGTGAATCCGGACTAGCGGGAGGCCTATTCGCGAACACCGGGGAGCTGTTTTTT. The chain uses TRBV2 and TRBJ2-2, with 14 bases lining up with TRBD2. In germline, CDR1 is SNHLY, CDR2 FYNNEI. V lost 2 bases and J lost 0; bases outside the gene matches: 11. The CDR3 spans 21 residues.

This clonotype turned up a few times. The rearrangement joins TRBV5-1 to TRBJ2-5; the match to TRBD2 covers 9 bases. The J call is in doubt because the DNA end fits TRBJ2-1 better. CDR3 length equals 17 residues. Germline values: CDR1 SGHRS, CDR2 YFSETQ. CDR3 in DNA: TGCGCCAGCAGCTTGGCCCACGGGGCGGGAGGGGTGGATGAGCAGTTCTTC. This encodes CASSLAHGAGGVDEQFF.

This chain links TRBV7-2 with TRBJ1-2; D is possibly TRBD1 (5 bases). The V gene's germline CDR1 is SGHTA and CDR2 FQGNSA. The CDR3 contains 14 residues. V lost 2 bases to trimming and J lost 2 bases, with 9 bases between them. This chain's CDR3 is CASSLFDRNYGYTF. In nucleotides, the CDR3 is TGTGCCAGCAGCTTATTCGACAGAAACTATGGCTACACCTTC.

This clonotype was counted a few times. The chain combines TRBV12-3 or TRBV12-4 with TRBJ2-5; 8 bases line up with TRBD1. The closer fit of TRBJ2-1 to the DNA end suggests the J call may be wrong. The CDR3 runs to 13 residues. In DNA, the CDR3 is TGTGCCTGTATCGGGACAGGTTTCAATGAGCAGTTCTTC. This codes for CACIGTGFNEQFF.

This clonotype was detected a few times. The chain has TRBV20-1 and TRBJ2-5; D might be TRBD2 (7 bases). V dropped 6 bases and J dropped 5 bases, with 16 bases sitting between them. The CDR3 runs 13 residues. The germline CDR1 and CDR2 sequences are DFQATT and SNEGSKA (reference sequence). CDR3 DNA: TGCAGTGCGCCCTCACAGGGAGGGGAGACCCAGTACTTC. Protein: CSAPSQGGETQYF.

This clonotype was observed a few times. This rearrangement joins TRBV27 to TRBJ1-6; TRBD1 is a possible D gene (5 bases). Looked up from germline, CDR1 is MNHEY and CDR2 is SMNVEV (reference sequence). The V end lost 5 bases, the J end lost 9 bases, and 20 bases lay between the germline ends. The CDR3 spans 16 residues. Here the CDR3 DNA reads TGTGCCAGCAGTCCTGGTCGGGGCAGGATGGCTTCACCCCTCCACTTT. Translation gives CASSPGRGRMASPLHF.

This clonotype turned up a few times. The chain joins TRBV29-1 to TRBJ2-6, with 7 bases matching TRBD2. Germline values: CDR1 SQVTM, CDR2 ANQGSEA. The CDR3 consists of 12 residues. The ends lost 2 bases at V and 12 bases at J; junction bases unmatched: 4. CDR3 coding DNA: TGCAGCGTTGAACGGGAGGATGGCGTCCTGACTTTC. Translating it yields CSVEREDGVLTF.

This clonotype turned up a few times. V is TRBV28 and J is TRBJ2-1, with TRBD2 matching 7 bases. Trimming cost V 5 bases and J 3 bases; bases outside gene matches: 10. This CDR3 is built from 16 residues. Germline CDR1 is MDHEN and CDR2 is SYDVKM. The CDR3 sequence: CASSPLSGRDYNEQFF. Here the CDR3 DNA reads TGTGCCAGCAGTCCACTATCGGGGAGGGACTACAATGAGCAGTTCTTC.

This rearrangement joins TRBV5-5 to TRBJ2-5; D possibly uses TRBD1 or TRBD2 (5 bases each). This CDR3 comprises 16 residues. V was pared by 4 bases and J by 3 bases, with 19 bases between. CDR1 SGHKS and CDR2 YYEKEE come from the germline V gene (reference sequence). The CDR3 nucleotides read TGTGCCAGCAGCCCGGACATTGGGACGTCTAAAGAGACCCAGTACTTC. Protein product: CASSPDIGTSKETQYF.

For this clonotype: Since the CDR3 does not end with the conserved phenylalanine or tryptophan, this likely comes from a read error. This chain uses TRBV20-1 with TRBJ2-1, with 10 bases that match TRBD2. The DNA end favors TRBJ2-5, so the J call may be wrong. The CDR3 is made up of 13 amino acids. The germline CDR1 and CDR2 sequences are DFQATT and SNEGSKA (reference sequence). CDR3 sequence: CSAKRGGLETQYS. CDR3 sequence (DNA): TGCAGTGCTAAGCGGGGGGGCCTAGAGACCCAGTACTCC.

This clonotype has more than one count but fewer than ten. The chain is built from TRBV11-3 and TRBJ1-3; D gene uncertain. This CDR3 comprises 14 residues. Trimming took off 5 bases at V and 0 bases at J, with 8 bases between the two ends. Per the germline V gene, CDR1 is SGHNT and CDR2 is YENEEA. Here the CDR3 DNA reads TGTGCCAGCAGCCCACAAATCTCTGGAAACACCATATATTTT. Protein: CASSPQISGNTIYF.

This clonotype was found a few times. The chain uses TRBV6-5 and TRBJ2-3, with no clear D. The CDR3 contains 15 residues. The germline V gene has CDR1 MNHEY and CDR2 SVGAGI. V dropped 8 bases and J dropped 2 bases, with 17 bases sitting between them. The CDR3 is CASGQGRPITDTQYF. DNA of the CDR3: TGTGCCAGCGGCCAAGGGCGTCCGATCACAGATACGCAGTATTTT.

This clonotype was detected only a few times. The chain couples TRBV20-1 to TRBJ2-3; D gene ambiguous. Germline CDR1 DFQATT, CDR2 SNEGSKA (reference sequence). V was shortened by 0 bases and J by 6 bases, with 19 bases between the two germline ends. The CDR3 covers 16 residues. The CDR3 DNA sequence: TGCAGTGCTAGAGATCCTCCTACGGCCCGGACGGATACGCAGTATTTT. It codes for CSARDPPTARTDTQYF.

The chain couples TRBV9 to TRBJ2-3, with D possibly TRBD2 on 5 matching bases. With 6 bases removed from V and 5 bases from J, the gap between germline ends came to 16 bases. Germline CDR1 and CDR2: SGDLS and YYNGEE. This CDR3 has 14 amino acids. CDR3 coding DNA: TGTGCCAGCACCCGGACCCCAAGCGGAGATACGCAGTATTTT. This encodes CASTRTPSGDTQYF.

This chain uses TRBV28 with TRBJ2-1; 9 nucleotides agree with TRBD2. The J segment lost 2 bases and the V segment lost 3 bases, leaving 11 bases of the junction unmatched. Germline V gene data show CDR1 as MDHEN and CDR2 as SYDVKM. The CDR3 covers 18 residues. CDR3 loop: CASSFHQRAGGPYNEQFF. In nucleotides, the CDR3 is TGTGCCAGCAGTTTCCACCAGCGGGCGGGAGGGCCCTACAATGAGCAGTTCTTC.

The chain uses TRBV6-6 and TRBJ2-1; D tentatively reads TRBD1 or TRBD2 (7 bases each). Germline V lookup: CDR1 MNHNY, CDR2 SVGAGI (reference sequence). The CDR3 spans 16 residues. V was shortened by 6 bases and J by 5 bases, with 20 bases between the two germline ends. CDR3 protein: CASSPTAGGGNNEQFF. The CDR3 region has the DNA TGTGCCAGCAGCCCAACCGCAGGGGGGGGAAACAATGAGCAGTTCTTC.

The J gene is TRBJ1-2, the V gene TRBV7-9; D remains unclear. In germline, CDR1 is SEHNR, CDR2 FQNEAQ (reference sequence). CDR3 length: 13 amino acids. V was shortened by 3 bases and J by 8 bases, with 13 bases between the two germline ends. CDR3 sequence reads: CASSFGLSEGYTF. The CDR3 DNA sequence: TGTGCCAGCAGCTTTGGGCTCTCAGAGGGCTACACCTTC.

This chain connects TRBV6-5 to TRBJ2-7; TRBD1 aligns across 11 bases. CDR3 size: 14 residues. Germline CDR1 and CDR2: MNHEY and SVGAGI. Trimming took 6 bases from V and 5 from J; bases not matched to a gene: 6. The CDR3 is CASRPGQGADEQYF. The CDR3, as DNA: TGTGCCAGCAGACCCGGACAGGGGGCGGACGAGCAGTACTTC.

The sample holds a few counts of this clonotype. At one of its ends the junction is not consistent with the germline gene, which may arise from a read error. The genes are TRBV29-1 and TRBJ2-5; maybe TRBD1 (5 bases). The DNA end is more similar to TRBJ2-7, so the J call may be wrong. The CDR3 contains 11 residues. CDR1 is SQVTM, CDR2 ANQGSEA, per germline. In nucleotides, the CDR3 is TGCGGCGTGGCCGCAGGGTCCGAGCAGTACTTC. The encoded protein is CGVAAGSEQYF.

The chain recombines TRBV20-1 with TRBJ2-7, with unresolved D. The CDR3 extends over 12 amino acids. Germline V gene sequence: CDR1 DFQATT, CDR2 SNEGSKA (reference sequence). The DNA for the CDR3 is TGCACCCCCCCACACACAGTGGTCGAGCAGTACTTC. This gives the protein CTPPHTVVEQYF.

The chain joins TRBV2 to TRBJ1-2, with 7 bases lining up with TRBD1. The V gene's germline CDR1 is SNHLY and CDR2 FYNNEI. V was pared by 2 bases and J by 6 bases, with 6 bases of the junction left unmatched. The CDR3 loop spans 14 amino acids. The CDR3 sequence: CASSEYTGEDGYTF. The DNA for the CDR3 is TGTGCCAGCAGTGAATATACAGGGGAGGATGGCTACACCTTC.

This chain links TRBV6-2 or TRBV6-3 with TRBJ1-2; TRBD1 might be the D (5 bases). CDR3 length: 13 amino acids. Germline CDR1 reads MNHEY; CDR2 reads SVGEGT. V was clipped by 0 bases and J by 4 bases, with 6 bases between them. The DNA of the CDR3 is TGTGCCAGCAGTTACTCAGGGGCCTATGGCTACACCTTC. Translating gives CASSYSGAYGYTF.

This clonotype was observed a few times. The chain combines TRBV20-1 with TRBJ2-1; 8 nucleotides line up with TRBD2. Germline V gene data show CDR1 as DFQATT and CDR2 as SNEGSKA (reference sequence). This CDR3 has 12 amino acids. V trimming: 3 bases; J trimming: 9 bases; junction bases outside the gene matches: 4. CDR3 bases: TGCAGTGCTAGGGGACTAGTCGGTGAGCAGTTCTTC. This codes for CSARGLVGEQFF.

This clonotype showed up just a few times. In DNA, the CDR3 is TGCGCCAGCAGCACCGGGACAGGGTTGGAGACCCAGTACTTC. It codes for CASSTGTGLETQYF. The genes are TRBV5-1 and TRBJ2-5; TRBD1 aligns across 9 bases. After removal of 4 bases from V and 5 bases from J, the junction contained 6 bases not matched to a gene. Germline CDR1 SGHRS, CDR2 YFSETQ. The CDR3 totals 14 residues.

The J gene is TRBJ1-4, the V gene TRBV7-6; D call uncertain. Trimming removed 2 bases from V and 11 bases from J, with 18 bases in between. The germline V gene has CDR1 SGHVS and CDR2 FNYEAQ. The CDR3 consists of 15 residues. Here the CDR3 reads CASSLRERLSDKLFF. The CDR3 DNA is TGTGCCAGCAGCTTAAGAGAAAGGCTGAGTGACAAACTGTTTTTT.

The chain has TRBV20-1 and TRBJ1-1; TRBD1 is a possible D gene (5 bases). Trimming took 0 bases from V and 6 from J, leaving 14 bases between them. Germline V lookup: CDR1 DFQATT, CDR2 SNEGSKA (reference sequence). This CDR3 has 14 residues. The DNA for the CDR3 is TGCAGTGCTAGAGAAACGGGGGTATCTTCTGAAGCTTTCTTT. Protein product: CSARETGVSSEAFF.

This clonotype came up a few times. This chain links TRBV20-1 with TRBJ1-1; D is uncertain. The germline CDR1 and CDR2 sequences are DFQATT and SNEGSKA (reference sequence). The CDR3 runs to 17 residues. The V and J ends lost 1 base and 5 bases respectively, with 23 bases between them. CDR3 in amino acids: CSARVFQADDLGTEAFF. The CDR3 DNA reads TGCAGTGCTAGAGTGTTCCAGGCCGATGATTTGGGGACTGAAGCTTTCTTT.

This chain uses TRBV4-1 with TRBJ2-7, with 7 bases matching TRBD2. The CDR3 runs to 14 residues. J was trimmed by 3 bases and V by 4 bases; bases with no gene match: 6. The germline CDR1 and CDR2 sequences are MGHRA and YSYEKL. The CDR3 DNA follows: TGCGCCAGCAGCCGATCGGGAGGTGTCTACGAGCAGTACTTC. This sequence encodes CASSRSGGVYEQYF.

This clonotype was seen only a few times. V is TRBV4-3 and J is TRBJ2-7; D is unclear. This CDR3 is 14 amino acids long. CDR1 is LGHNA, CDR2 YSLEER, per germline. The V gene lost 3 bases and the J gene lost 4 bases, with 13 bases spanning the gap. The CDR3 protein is CASSQSAAQYEQYF. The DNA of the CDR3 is TGCGCCAGCAGCCAGTCGGCAGCCCAATACGAGCAGTACTTC.

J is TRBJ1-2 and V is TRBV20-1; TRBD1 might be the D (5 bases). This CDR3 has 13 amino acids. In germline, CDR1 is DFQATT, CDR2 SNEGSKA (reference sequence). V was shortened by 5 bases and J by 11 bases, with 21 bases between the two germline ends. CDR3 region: CSAYEQAPLVYTF. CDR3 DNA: TGCAGTGCTTACGAACAGGCCCCCCTTGTATACACCTTC.